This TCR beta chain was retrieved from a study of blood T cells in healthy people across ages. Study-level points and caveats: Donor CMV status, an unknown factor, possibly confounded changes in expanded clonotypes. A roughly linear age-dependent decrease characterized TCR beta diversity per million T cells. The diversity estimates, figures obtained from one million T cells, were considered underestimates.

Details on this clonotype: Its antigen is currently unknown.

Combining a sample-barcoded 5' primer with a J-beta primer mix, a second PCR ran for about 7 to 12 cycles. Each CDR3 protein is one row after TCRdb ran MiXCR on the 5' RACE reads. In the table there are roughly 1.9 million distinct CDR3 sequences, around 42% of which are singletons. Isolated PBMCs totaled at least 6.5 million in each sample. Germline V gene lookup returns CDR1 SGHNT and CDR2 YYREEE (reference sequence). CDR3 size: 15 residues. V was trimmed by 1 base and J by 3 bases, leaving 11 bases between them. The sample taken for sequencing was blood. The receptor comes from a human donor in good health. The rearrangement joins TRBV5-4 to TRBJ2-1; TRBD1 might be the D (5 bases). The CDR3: CASSLRQFDYNEQFF. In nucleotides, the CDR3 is TGTGCCAGCAGCTTGAGACAGTTTGACTACAATGAGCAGTTCTTC. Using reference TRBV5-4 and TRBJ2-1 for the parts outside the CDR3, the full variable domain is ETGVTQSPTHLIKTRGQQVTLRCSSQSGHNTVSWYQQALGQGPQFIFQYYREEENGRGNFPPRFSGLQFPNYSSELNVNALELDDSALYLCASSLRQFDYNEQFFGPGTRLTVL.